This T cell receptor (beta chain) stems from a study of T cells in Graves' hyperthyroidism and ophthalmopathy. This CDR3 is built from 13 residues. Germline V gives CDR1 SGHTA, CDR2 FQGNSA. The V gene lost 2 bases and the J gene lost 11 bases, with 15 bases spanning the gap. Amplification of TCR beta CDR3 regions was performed using RNA transcripts as template. HTBI primers were used for first-round RT-PCR of the TCR CDR3. One entry per CDR3 protein, called by TCRdb with MiXCR from the multiplex PCR reads. The repertoire holds fewer than 200,000 distinct CDR3 sequences, with over 15% as singletons. Worth noting for this clonotype: As yet, its antigen is unknown.

Absent ophthalmopathy progression within 18 months defined stable Graves' hyperthyroidism. Hyperthyroidism patients were newly diagnosed, had disease duration under 2 months, and were aged 18 to 65 years. Study outcomes and limitations: Ophthalmopathy was identified by the model a median around 6 months ahead of onset. Most expanded thyroid clonotypes above 0.001 recurred in blood.

The chain joins TRBV7-2 to TRBJ1-1; tentatively, D is TRBD1 (5 bases). This TCR was sampled from a woman in her forties or fifties with Graves' hyperthyroidism. The sample taken for sequencing was blood. In nucleotides, the CDR3 is TGTGCCAGCAGCTTACTGACAGCGACTGGGGCTTTCTTT. This sequence encodes CASSLLTATGAFF.